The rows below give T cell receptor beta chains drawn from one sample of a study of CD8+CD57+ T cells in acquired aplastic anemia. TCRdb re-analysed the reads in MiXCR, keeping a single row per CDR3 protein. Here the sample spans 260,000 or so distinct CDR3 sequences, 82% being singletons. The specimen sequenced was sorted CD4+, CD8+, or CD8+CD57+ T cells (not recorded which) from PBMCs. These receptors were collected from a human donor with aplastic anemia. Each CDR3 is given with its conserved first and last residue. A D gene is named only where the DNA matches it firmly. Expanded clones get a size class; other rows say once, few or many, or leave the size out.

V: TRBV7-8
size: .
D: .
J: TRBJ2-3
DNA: TGTGCCAGCAGCTATCGTGCAGACGGTACGGCCCATTTC
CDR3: CASSYRADGTAHF

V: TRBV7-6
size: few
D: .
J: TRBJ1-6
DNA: TGTGCCAGCAGCTCCATTACTCAGGCACCCCTCCACTTT
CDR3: CASSSITQAPLHF

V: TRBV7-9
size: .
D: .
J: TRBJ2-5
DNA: TGTGCCGGAAGGGGGGCTAGGGACGGCGAGTACTTC
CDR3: CAGRGARDGEYF

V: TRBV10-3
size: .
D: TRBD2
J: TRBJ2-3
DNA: TGTGCCATCGGTGAGTCAAGCGGGGTGGCAGATACGCAGTATTTT
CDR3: CAIGESSGVADTQYF

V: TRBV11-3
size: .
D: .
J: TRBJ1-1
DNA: TGTGCCAGCAGCTTAGATCTGACAGCCTCAGGGCGGGCTTTCTTT
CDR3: CASSLDLTASGRAFF

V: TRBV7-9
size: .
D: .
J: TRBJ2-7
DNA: TGTGCCAGCAGCCCATCAGGTTCTTCGGGAGAGACGTACTTC
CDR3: CASSPSGSSGETYF

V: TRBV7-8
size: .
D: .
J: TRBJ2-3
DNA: TGTGCCAGCAGCCTAGGACGAGCTGCCTCAGATACGAAGTATTTT
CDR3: CASSLGRAASDTKYF

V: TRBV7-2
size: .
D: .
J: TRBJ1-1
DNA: TGTGCCAGCAGCAAGGGTGGGGAGGGGACTGTGGCTTTCTTT
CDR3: CASSKGGEGTVAFF

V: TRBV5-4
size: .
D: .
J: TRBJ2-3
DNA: TGTGCCAGCAGTCCCGAAGATGGGCTAGCCACAGGGACGCAGTATTTT
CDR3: CASSPEDGLATGTQYF

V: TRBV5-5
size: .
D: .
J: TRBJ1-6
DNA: TGTGCCAGCAGACCGCTTAGCGCACTTTCACCCCTCCACTTT
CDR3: CASRPLSALSPLHF

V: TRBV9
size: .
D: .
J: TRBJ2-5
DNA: TGTGCCAGCAGCGTAGGCAGCTCGCCCCGCACAGATAACTTC
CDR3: CASSVGSSPRTDNF

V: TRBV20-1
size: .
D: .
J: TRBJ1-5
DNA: TGCAGTGCTACAGTAGGGGTTGAAAATCAGCCCCAGCATTTT
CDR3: CSATVGVENQPQHF

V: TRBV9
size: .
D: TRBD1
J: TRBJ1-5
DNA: TGTGCCAGCAGCGATAGTGTGATGGGGACAGATTCATTT
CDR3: CASSDSVMGTDSF

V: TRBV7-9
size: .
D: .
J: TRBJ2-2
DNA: TGTGCCAGCAGCACTGACGAGGAGAATGGCGACACCTTCTTT
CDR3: CASSTDEENGDTFF

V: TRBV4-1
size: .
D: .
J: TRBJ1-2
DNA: TGCGCCAGCAGCCAGCCCATGGGGAACTATGGCTACACCTTC
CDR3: CASSQPMGNYGYTF

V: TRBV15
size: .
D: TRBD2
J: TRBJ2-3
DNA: TGTGCCACCAGCATGGAACTAGCGGGGGGCAGTGATAGGCAGTATTTT
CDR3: CATSMELAGGSDRQYF

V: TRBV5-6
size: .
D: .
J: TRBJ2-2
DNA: TGTGCCATCAGCTCGGGTGGGGCCGGGGAGCTGTTTTTT
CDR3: CAISSGGAGELFF

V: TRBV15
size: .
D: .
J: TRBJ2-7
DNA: TGTGTCACCAGCGGCCGGGGCCTCGCCTATGAGCAGTACTTC
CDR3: CVTSGRGLAYEQYF

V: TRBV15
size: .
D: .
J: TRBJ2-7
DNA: TGTGCCACCAGCTGGGGCAGCAGCCAAGAAACCCAGTACTTC
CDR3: CATSWGSSQETQYF

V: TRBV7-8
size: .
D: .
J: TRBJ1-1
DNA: TGTGCCAGCAGCTTTGATCCAGACGGGTCAGCCCTTGCCTTCTTT
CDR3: CASSFDPDGSALAFF

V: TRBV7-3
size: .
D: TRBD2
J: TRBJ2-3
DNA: TGTGCCAGCAGCGTAGCGGGAGAGACCGATACGCAGTATTTT
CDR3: CASSVAGETDTQYF

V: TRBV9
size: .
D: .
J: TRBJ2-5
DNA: TGTGCCAGCGGCAGAGCTGGAAACATTCAGTACTACGACTTC
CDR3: CASGRAGNIQYYDF

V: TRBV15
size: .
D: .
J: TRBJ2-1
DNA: TGTACCAGCAGTATGGGGAGCGGGCTAGGTGAGCAGTTCTTC
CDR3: CTSSMGSGLGEQFF

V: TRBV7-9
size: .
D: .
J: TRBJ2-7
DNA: TGTGCCAGCAGCTCAGGACCCGGGGAGCTGTATTTTGGATACTTC
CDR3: CASSSGPGELYFGYF